This T cell receptor (beta chain) was recorded in a study of cytomegalovirus exposure and HLA in healthy donors. The overall study: Earlier, 110 million or so unique TCR beta sequences were recovered from roughly 180 million T cells by an analysis. Regarding the study as a whole: A list of around 150 TCR beta chains associated with cytomegalovirus was given. In a later analysis, common viral pathogens appeared linked to several of the most significant clusters.

Trimming stripped 0 bases from V and 2 bases from J, with 8 bases between. CDR1 and CDR2 (germline): SGDLS, YYNGEE. The CDR3 length is 14 residues. The PCR ran on 60 Vbeta and 13 Jbeta primers. TCRdb's table, derived via immunoSEQ multiplex PCR, lists solely in-frame clones and lacks some. The sample shows under 200,000 clones, 70% to 80% of them seen only once. About this clone: The antigen remains undetermined.

These donors, healthy bone marrow donors, were studied. The genes are TRBV9 and TRBJ1-2, with D uncertain. This clonotype was obtained from a woman in her thirties or forties in good health and CMV-seronegative. The sequenced sample consisted of PBMCs. This CDR3 is CASSVGAYNYGYTF. CDR3 DNA sequence: TGTGCCAGCAGCGTAGGGGCTTACAACTATGGCTACACCTTC.